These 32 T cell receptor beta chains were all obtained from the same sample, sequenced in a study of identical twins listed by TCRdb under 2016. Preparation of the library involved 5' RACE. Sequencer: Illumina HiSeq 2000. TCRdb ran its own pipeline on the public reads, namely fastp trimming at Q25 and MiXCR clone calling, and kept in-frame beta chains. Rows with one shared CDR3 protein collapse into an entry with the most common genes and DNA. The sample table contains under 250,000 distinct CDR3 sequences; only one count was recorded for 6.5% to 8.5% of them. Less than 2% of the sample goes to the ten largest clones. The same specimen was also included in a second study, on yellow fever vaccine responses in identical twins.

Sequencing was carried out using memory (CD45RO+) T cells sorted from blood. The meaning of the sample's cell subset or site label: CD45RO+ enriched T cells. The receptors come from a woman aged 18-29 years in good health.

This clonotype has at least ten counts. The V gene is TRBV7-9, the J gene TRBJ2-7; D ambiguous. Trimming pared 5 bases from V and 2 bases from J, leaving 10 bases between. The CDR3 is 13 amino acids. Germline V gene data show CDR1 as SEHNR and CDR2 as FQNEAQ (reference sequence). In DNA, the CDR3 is TGTGCCAGCAGCACCCGGACGCCCTACGAGCAGTACTTC. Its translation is CASSTRTPYEQYF.

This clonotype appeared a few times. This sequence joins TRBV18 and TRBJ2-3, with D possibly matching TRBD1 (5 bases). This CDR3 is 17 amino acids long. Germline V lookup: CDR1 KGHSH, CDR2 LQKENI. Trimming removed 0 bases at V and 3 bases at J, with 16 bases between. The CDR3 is CASSPPRGPGSTDTQYF. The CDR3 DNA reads TGTGCCAGCTCACCACCAAGGGGCCCCGGTAGTACAGATACGCAGTATTTT.

Written as DNA, the CDR3 is TGTGCCAGCAGGGAGAGCGGGGAGTACTACAATGAGCAGTTCTTC. Encoded protein: CASRESGEYYNEQFF. J is TRBJ2-1 and V is TRBV2; 7 nucleotides line up with TRBD2. The CDR3 runs to 15 residues. Germline-derived CDR1 and CDR2 are SNHLY and FYNNEI. V dropped 6 bases and J dropped 3; count of bases not matched to a gene: 8.

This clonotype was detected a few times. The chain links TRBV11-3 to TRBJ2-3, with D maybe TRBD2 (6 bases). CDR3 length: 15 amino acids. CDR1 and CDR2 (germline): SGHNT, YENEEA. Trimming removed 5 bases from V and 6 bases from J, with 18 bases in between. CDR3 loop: CASSPGLFSGDTQYF. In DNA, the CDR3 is TGTGCCAGCAGCCCAGGCCTCTTCAGCGGGGATACGCAGTATTTT. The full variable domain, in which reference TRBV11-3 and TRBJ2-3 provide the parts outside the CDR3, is EAGVVQSPRYKIIEKKQPVAFWCNPISGHNTLYWYLQNLGQGPELLIRYENEEAVDDSQLPKDRFSAERLKGVDSTLKIQPAELGDSAVYLCASSPGLFSGDTQYFGPGTRLTVL.

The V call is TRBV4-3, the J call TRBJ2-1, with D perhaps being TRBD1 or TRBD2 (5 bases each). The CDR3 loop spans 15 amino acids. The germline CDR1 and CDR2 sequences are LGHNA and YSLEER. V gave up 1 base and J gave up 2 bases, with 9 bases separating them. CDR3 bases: TGCGCCAGCAGCCAAGGTGTGGGGGCCTACAATGAGCAGTTCTTC. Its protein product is CASSQGVGAYNEQFF.

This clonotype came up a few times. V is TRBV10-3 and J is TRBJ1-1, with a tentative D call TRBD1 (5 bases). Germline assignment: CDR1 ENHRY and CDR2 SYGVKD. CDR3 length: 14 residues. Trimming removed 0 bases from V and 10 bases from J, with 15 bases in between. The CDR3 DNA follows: TGTGCCATCAGTGAGTCGCGACAGTGGTCCGGAGCTTTCTTT. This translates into CAISESRQWSGAFF.

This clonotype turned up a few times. CDR3 sequence: CASSLGQVALYGYTF. Written as DNA, the CDR3 is TGCGCCAGCAGCTTGGGGCAGGTTGCCCTCTATGGCTACACCTTC. V gene TRBV5-1 combines with J gene TRBJ1-2, with unresolved D. With 0 bases removed from V and 4 bases from J, the gap between germline ends came to 13 bases. Germline V gives CDR1 SGHRS, CDR2 YFSETQ. This CDR3 is 15 amino acids long.

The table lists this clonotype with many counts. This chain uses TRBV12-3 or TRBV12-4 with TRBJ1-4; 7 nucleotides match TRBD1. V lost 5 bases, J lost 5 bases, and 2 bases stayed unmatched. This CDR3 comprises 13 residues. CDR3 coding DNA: TGTGCCAGCAGTCACAGGGGAAATGAAAAACTGTTTTTT. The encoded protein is CASSHRGNEKLFF.

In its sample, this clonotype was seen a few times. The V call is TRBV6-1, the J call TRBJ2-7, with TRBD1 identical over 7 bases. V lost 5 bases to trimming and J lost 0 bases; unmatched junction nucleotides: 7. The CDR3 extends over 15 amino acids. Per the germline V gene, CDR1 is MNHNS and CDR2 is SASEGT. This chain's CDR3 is CASSQGQRLSYEQYF. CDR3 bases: TGTGCCAGCAGTCAGGGACAGCGCCTCTCCTACGAGCAGTACTTC.

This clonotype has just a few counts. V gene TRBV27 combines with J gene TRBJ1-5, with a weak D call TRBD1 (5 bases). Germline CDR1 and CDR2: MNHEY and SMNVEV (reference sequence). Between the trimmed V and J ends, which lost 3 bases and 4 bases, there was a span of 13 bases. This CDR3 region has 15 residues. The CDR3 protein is CASSFDRGPNQPQHF. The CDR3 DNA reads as TGTGCCAGCAGTTTTGACAGAGGGCCGAATCAGCCCCAGCATTTT.

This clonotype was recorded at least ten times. The CDR3 DNA sequence: TGTGCCAGCAGCCAAGATTACAGGGGGCTCTACGAGCAGTACTTC. Translation gives CASSQDYRGLYEQYF. This chain connects TRBV4-2 to TRBJ2-7; TRBD1 matches 9 bases. CDR3 length: 15 amino acids. Germline trimming cut 0 bases from V and 3 bases from J; bases unmatched to any gene: 3. The V gene's germline CDR1 is LGHNA and CDR2 YNFKEQ.

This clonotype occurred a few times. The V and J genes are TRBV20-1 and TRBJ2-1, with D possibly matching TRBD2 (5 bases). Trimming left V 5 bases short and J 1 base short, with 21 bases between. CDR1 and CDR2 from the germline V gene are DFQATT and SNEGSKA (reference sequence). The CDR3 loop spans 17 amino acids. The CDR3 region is CSAPPLLTGRSYNEQFF. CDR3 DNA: TGCAGTGCTCCCCCGTTGTTAACGGGAAGGTCCTACAATGAGCAGTTCTTC.

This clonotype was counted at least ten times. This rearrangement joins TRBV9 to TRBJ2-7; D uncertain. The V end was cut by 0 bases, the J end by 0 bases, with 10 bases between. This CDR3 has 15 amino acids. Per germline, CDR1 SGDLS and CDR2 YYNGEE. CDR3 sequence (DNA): TGTGCCAGCAGCGTAGGAAGGAGAAGCTCCTACGAGCAGTACTTC. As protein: CASSVGRRSSYEQYF.

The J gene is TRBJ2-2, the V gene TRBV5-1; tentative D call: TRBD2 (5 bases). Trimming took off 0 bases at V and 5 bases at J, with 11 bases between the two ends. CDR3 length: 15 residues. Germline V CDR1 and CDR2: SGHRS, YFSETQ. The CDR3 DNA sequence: TGCGCCAGCAGCTTGGCGGGGATGGGAACCGGGGAGCTGTTTTTT. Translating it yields CASSLAGMGTGELFF.

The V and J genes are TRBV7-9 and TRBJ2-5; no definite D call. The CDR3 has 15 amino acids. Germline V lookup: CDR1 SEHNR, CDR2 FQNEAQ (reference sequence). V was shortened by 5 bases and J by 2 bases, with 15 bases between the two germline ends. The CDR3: CASSTALRLQETQYF. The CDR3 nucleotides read TGTGCCAGCAGCACTGCCTTGAGACTTCAAGAGACCCAGTACTTC.

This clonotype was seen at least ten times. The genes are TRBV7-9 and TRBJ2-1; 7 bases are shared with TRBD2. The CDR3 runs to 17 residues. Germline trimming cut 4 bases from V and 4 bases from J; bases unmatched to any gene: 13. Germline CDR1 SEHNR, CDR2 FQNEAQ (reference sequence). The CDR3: CASSSASGAGAYNEQFF. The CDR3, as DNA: TGTGCCAGCAGCTCCGCATCCGGGGCGGGAGCTTACAATGAGCAGTTCTTC.

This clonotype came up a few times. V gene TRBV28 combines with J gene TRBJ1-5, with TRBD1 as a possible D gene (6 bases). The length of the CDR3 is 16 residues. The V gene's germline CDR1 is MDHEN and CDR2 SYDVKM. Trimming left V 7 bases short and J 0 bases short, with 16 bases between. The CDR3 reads CASNSRAGDSNQPQHF. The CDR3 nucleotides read TGTGCCAGCAACTCCCGCGCAGGGGATAGCAATCAGCCCCAGCATTTT.

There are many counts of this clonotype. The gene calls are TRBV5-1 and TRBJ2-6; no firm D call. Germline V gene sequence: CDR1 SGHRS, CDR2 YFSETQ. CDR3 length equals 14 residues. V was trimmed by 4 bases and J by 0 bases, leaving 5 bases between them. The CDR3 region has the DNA TGCGCCAGCAGCAAGGGCTCTGGGGCCAACGTCCTGACTTTC. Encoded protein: CASSKGSGANVLTF.

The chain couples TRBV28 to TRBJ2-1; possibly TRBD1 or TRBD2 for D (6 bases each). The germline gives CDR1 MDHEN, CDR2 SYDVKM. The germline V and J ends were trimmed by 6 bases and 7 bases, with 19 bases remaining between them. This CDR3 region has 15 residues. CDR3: CASSLPGAVGNEQFF. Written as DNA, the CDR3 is TGTGCCAGCAGCTTGCCGGGGGCCGTGGGGAATGAGCAGTTCTTC.

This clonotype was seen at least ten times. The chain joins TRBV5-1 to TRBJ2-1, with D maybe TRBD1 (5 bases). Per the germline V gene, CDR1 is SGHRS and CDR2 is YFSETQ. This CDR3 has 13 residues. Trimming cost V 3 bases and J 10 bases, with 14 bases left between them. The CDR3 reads CASSSFNRYEQFF. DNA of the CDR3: TGCGCCAGCAGCTCCTTCAACAGGTACGAGCAGTTCTTC. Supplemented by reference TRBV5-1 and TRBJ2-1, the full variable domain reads KAGVTQTPRYLIKTRGQQVTLSCSPISGHRSVSWYQQTPGQGLQFLFEYFSETQRNKGNFPGRFSGRQFSNSRSEMNVSTLELGDSALYLCASSSFNRYEQFFGPGTRLTVL.

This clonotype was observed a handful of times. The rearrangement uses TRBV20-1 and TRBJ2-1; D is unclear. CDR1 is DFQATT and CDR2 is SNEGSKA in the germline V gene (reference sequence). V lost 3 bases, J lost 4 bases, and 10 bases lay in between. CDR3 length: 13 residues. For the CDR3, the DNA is TGCAGTGCTAGGGGTCGCATTTACAATGAGCAGTTCTTC. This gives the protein CSARGRIYNEQFF.

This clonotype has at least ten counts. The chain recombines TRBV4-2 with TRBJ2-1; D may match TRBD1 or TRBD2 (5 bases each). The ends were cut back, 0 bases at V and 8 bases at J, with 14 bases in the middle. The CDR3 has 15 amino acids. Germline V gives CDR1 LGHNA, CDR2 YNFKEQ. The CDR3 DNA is TGTGCCAGCAGCCAAGATGGGGCCTCCGGGGATGAGCAGTTCTTC. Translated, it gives CASSQDGASGDEQFF.

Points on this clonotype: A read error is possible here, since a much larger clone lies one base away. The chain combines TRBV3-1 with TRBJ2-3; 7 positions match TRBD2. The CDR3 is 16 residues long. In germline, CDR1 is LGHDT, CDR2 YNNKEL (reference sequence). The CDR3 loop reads CATSPVRGRVVDTQYF. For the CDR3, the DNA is TGTGCCACCAGCCCAGTACGCGGGAGAGTTGTAGATACGCAGTATTTT.

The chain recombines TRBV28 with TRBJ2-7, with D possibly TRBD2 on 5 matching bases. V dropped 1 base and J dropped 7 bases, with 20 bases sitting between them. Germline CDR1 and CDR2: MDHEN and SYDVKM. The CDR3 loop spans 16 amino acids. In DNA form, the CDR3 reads TGTGCCAGCAGTTTATTCCCCCTACGGGGAAATGATGAGCAGTACTTC. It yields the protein CASSLFPLRGNDEQYF.

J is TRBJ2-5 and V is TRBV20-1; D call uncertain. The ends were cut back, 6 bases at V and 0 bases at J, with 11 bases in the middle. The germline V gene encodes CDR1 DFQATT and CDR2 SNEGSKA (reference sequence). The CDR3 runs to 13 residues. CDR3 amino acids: CSASGMYQETQYF. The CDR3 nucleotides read TGCAGTGCCAGTGGGATGTACCAAGAGACCCAGTACTTC.

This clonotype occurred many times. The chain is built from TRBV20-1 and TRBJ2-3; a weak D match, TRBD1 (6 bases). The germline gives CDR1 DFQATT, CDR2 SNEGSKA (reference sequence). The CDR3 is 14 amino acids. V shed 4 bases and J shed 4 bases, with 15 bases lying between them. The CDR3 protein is CSAKTGTKADTQYF. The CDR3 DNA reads TGCAGTGCTAAAACCGGGACAAAAGCAGATACGCAGTATTTT.

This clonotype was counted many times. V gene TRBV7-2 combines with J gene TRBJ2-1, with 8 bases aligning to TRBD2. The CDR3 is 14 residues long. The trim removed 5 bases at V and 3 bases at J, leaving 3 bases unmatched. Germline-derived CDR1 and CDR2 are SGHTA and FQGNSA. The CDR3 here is CASSRSGGYNEQFF. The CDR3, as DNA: TGTGCCAGCAGCCGCAGCGGGGGCTACAATGAGCAGTTCTTC.

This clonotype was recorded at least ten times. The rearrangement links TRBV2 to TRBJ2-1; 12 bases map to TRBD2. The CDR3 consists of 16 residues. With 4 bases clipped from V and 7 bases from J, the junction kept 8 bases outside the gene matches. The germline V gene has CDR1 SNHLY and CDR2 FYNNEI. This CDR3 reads CASSAVGTSGSNEQFF. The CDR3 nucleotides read TGTGCCAGCAGTGCGGTGGGGACTAGCGGGTCTAATGAGCAGTTCTTC.

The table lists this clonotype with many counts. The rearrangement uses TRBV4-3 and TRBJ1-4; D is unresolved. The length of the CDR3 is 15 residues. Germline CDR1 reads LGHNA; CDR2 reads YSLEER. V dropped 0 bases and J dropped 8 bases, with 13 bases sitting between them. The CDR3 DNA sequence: TGCGCCAGCAGCCAAGATGCGCAGGCAGTGGAAAAACTGTTTTTT. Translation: CASSQDAQAVEKLFF.

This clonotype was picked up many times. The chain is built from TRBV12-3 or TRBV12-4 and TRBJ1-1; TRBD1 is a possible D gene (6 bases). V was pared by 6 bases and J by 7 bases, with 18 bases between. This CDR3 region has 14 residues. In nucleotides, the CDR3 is TGTGCCAGCAGCCGCGGACAGCCGGCAGGTGAAGCTTTCTTT. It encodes CASSRGQPAGEAFF.

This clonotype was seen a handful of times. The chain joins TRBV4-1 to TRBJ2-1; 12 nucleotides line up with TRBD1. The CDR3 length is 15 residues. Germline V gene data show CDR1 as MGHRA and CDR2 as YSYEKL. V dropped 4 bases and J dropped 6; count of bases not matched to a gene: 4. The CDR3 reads CASSRGTGGPNEQFF. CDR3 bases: TGCGCCAGCAGCCGTGGGACAGGGGGCCCCAATGAGCAGTTCTTC.

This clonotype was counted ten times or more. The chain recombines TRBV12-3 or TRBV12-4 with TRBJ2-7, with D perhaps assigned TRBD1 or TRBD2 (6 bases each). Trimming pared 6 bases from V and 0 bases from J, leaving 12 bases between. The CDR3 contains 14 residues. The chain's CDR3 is CASSPPGASYEQYF. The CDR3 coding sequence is TGTGCCAGCAGCCCACCGGGGGCCTCCTACGAGCAGTACTTC.